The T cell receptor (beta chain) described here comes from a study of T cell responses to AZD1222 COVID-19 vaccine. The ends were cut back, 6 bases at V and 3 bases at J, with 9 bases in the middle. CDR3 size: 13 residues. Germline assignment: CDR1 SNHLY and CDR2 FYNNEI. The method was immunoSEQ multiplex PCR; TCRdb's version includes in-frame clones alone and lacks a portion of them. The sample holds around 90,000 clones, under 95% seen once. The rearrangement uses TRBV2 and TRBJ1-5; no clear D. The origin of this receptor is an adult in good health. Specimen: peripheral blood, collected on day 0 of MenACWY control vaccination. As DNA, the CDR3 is TGTGCCAGCAGAGACGGAACCAATCAGCCCCAGCATTTT. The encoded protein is CASRDGTNQPQHF.